The entry below describes one T cell receptor beta chain. As yet, its antigen is unknown. Produced via immunoSEQ multiplex PCR; TCRdb's table is partial and in-frame only. The sample lists more than 90,000 clones; about 90% were seen once. These data originate in a study of Tregs in tolerant kidney transplant recipients. General observations from the study: The most relevant donor-specific Treg TCRbeta repertoire apparently came from expansion with activated donor B cells.

This TCR was sampled from a human donor in good health. Sequenced material: CD4+ T cells from blood.

CDR3 DNA: TGTGCCAGCAGCTTACTCTCCGGGACAGGGTTCTACGAGCAGTACTTC. It yields the protein CASSLLSGTGFYEQYF. The chain carries TRBV11-2 and TRBJ2-7; the match to TRBD1 covers 9 bases. Germline assignment: CDR1 SGHAT and CDR2 FQNNGV. The ends lost 2 bases at V and 3 bases at J; junction bases unmatched: 8. This CDR3 region has 16 residues.